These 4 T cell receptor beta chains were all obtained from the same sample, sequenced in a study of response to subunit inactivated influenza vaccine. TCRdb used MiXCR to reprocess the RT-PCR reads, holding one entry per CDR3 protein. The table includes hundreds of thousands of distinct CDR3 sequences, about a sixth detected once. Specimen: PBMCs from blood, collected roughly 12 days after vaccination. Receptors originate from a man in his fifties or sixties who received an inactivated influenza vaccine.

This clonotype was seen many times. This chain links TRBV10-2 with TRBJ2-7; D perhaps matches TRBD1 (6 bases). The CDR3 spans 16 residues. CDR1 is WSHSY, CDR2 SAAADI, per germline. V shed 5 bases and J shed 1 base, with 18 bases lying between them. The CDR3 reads CASSSGQSQVSYEQYF. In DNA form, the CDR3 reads TGCGCCAGCAGTTCTGGACAGAGCCAAGTATCCTACGAGCAGTACTTC.

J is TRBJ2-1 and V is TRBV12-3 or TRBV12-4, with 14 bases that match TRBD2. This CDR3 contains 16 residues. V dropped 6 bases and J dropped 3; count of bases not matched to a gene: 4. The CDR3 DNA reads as TGTGCCAGCAGCCGGGGGACTAGCGGGAGCTACAATGAGCAGTTCTTC. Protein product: CASSRGTSGSYNEQFF.

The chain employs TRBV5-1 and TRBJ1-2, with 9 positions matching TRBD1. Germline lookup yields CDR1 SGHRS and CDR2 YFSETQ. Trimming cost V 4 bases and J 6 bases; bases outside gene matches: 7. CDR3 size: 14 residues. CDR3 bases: TGCGCCAGCAGCAGAACACAGGGGGCTGATGGCTACACCTTC. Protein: CASSRTQGADGYTF.

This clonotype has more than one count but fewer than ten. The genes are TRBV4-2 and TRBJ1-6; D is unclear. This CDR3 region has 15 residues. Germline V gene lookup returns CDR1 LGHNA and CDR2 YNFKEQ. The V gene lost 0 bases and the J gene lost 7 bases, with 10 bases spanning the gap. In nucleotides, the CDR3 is TGTGCCAGCAGCCAAGAACTGATAGGCAATTCACCCCTCCACTTT. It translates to CASSQELIGNSPLHF.